This T cell receptor (beta chain) was identified during a study of T cell repertoires in cytomegalovirus infection. The overall study: An indication of both CMV infection and matching HLA type came from public TCR beta signatures.

TCRdb used MiXCR to reprocess the reads, holding one entry per CDR3 protein. The sample has 150,000 to 200,000 distinct CDR3 sequences, roughly 27% seen once. V dropped 6 bases and J dropped 4 bases, with 15 bases sitting between them. The CDR3 length is 14 residues. The germline V gene has CDR1 SGHAT and CDR2 FQNNGV. Findings and caveats of the study: Cumulative public TCR beta family frequency identified carriers of CMV plus the relevant HLA. HLA-C-restricted CMV-specific TCR beta clonotypes prevailed in the ex vivo response.

As to this clonotype: Its antigen is unidentified.

The origin of this receptor is a human donor in good health (CMV status not recorded). Some clones in this sample may be carry-over from other donors' samples. This chain links TRBV11-2 with TRBJ1-1; weak D call: TRBD1 (6 bases). The specimen sequenced was PBMCs. CDR3 nucleotides: TGTGCCAGCAGTTTGGGGCAGGGGAGCACTGAAGCTTTCTTT. This translates into CASSLGQGSTEAFF.